These T cell receptor beta chains were read from a single sample in a study of T cell responses to AZD1222 COVID-19 vaccine. Assay used: immunoSEQ multiplex PCR; TCRdb lists only in-frame clones, some missing. The sample consists of 130,000 to 150,000 clones, about 92% of them appearing once. The sample was peripheral blood, taken on day 0 of AZD1222 vaccination. The receptor source for this set is an adult in good health. CDR3s include the opening cysteine and the closing phenylalanine or tryptophan. The D gene is left open where the match is weak. Size values are once, few and many counts, or a class for expanded clones, and some rows have none.

- TRBJ2-7 TRBV5-1 few CASSHPGGYEQYF
TRBD1 TRBJ1-5 TRBV6-5 - CASRRDRTSNQPQHF
- TRBJ1-2 TRBV7-8 - CASSLVGFGYTF
- TRBJ1-4 TRBV9 - CASSVVGESEKLFF
TRBD2 TRBJ2-7 TRBV6-5 - CASRWLAGPSYEQYF
- TRBJ2-2 TRBV7-7 - CASSLSSGASGELFF
TRBD1 TRBJ2-7 TRBV5-1 - CASSLAGQGAGEQYF
- TRBJ1-4 TRBV4-1 - CASSQGPTATNEKLFF
TRBD2 TRBJ2-1 TRBV7-9 once CASRASGSYNEQFF
TRBD1 TRBJ1-1 TRBV11-2 - CASRQHTGAGGAFF
- TRBJ1-3 TRBV12-3/TRBV12-4 - CASSQGNTIYF
TRBD2 TRBJ2-5 TRBV7-3 - CASSQGLAGMETQYF
TRBD1 TRBJ1-2 TRBV19 - CASSPGTGPYGYTF
- TRBJ1-1 TRBV5-4 - CAITDLNTEAFF
- TRBJ2-1 TRBV4-1 - CASSQDNLPNEQFF
- TRBJ2-1 TRBV10-3 - CAISDAGGEQFF
- TRBJ1-4 TRBV5-1 - CASSPRQLSYEKLFF
TRBD1 TRBJ2-2 TRBV11-2 few CASSRQGGNTGELFF
- TRBJ1-1 TRBV15 - CATSRDRGDTEAFF
TRBD1 TRBJ1-2 TRBV7-3 - CASSSDTGVGGYTF
- TRBJ2-5 TRBV11-2 - CASSLILQGGAETQYF
TRBD1 TRBJ1-6 TRBV11-2 - CASSLDGTGYNSPLHF
- TRBJ1-5 TRBV7-9 once CASSLSNQPQHF
TRBD2 TRBJ2-2 TRBV11-2 - CASSLLAGPSNTGELFF
- TRBJ2-3 TRBV15 - CATSRDRATQYF
- TRBJ1-2 TRBV19 - CASSEGHLAGGYTF
- TRBJ1-4 TRBV6-6 few CASRTGGGEKLFF
- TRBJ1-1 TRBV10-1 - CATSSQGSTEAFF
TRBD1 TRBJ1-3 TRBV7-9 - CASSPRDSSSGNTIYF
- TRBJ1-1 TRBV6-2/TRBV6-3 once CASSRMGEGNTEAFF
TRBD2 TRBJ2-7 TRBV6-5 - CASSYSPSGGNHEQYF
- TRBJ1-6 TRBV7-8 - CASSLARPPDSPLHF
TRBD1 TRBJ1-2 TRBV15 - CATSRFQGANYGYTF
TRBD1 TRBJ1-1 TRBV2 - CASLGQHTEAFF
- TRBJ2-7 TRBV5-1 - CASSRGRTTYEQYF
- TRBJ1-5 TRBV15 - CATSTPLGGNQPQHF
- TRBJ2-2 TRBV4-1 - CASSQYSRGTGELFF
- TRBJ2-7 TRBV6-5 - CASSSDRSSYEQYF
- TRBJ2-7 TRBV7-2 - CASSLAEGIEGEQYF
- TRBJ2-2 TRBV28 few CASSLPGANTGELFF
TRBD2 TRBJ2-3 TRBV6-5 - CASSSPGGADTQYF
- TRBJ1-2 TRBV19 - CASSTPGYGYTF
- TRBJ1-4 TRBV9 few CASSADRGPTTNEKLFF
- TRBJ1-1 TRBV7-9 - CASSLSRVMNTEAFF
- TRBJ2-1 TRBV2 - CASKDTSVHEQFF
TRBD1 TRBJ2-7 TRBV5-1 - CASSWDRAGQSEQYF
- TRBJ1-1 TRBV3-1/TRBV3-2 - CASSQADINTEAFF
- TRBJ2-7 TRBV19 - CASSIFRDSNEQYF
- TRBJ2-5 TRBV6-6 - CASSYNSVHQETQYF
- TRBJ1-3 TRBV4-1 - CASSQEISGNTIYF
TRBD2 TRBJ2-5 TRBV5-1 few CASSSRTSGQYQETQYF
- TRBJ2-1 TRBV19 - CASSIGAGRHDNEQFF